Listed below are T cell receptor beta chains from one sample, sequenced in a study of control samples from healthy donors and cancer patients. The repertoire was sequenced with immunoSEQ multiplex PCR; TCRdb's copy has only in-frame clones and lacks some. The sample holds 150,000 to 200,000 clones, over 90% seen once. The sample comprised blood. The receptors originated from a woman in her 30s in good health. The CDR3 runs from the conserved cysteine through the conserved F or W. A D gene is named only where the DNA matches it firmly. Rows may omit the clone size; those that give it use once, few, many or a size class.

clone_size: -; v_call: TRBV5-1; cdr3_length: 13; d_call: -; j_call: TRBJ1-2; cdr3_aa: CASSLSGKFGYTF; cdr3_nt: TGCGCCAGCAGCCTGTCAGGGAAATTTGGCTACACCTTC
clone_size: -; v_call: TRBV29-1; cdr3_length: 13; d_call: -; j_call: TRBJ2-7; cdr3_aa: CSVEGLAIRGQYF; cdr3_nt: TGCAGCGTTGAGGGTCTAGCGATACGCGGGCAGTACTTC
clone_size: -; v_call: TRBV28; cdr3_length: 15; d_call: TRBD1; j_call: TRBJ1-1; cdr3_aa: CASSFPGQLNTEAFF; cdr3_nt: TGTGCCAGCAGTTTCCCGGGACAGTTGAACACTGAAGCTTTCTTT
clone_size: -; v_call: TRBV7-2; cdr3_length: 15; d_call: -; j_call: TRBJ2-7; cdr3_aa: CASSLMVYLHYEQYF; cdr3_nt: TGTGCCAGCAGCTTAATGGTCTATCTCCACTACGAGCAGTACTTC
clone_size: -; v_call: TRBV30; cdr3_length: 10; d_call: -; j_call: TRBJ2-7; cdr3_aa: CAWSGGEQYF; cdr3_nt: TGTGCCTGGAGTGGGGGAGAGCAGTACTTC
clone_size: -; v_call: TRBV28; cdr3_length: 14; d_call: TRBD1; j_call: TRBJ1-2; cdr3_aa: CASRSRDSNYGYTF; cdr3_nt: TGTGCCAGCAGGAGCCGGGACAGCAACTATGGCTACACCTTC
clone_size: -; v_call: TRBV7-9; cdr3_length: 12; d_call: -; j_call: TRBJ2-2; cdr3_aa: CASSSGGRELFF; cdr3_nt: TGTGCCAGCAGCTCTGGGGGAAGGGAGCTGTTTTTT
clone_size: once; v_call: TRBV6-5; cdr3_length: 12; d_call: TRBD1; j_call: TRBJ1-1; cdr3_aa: CASSYSTGGAFF; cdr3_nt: TGTGCCAGCAGTTACTCGACAGGGGGAGCTTTCTTT
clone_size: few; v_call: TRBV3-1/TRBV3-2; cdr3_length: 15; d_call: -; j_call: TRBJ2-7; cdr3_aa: CASSQGIARSYEQYF; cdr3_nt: TGTGCCAGCAGCCAAGGAATAGCGAGATCCTACGAGCAGTACTTC
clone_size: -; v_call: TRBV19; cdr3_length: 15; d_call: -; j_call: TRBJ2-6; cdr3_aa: CASSIGGGGANVLTF; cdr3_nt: TGTGCCAGTAGTATAGGGGGCGGCGGGGCCAACGTCCTGACTTTC